This entry concerns a single T cell receptor (beta chain). This sample stems from a study of T cell changes during pregnancy in multiple sclerosis. TCRdb's copy holds only in-frame clones and misses some; the assay was immunoSEQ multiplex PCR. The data contain approximately 89,000 clones, 94% of them singletons. The TCR comes from a female donor with multiple sclerosis, enrolled in a pregnancy study. Material: peripheral blood, obtained in the third trimester of pregnancy.

Here the CDR3 DNA reads TGTGCCAGCAGTGAAGGGAGGAATTCACCCCTCCACTTT. The encoded protein is CASSEGRNSPLHF. The chain links TRBV2 to TRBJ1-6; no reliable D call. Trimming left V 1 base short and J 7 bases short, with 5 bases between. The CDR3 is 13 residues long. CDR1 and CDR2 (germline): SNHLY, FYNNEI.